This TCR beta chain was sequenced for a study of blood T cells in healthy people across ages (dated by TCRdb to 2014 to 2015). For the study in its entirety: In model experiments, template switching captured about one uniquely barcoded TCR beta cDNA molecule for every two T cells. The donors were split into four age groups: young (average roughly 15 years), middle-aged (roughly 39), aged (about 56) and long-lived (about 82). To avoid experimental bias, donors of different ages were randomly spread across the sequencing lanes. Using the same blood draw, the study looked at two additional independent replicas of 1 million unique cDNA reads for two donors, one aged 18 to 30 and the other aged 80 or older. Age-related changes in TCR beta repertoire diversity were measured in the study by deep sequencing normalized with unique cDNA molecular identifiers.

Library preparation was by 5' RACE. This sample was sequenced with an Illumina HiSeq 2500. A second PCR of about 6 to 12 cycles was run with a J-beta primer mix and a sample-barcoded 5' primer. A template-switch 5' adaptor carrying 12 random nucleotides introduced a unique molecular identifier onto each TCR beta cDNA molecule. At least 2.5 million CDR3-containing paired-end reads were obtained from each sample. The Mint cDNA synthesis kit, primed by a TRBC-specific oligonucleotide, was used to synthesize first-strand cDNA from all RNA. After uracil-DNA glycosylase treatment, a first 18-cycle PCR used universal primers M1SS and BC2_uni_R on all cDNA. As for the original processing: For normalization, 1 million high-quality reads were randomly selected from each sample, with every read carrying a distinct molecular identifier. Reads sharing molecular identifiers were discarded rather than binned into consensus sequences. MiTCR, with a Q25 quality threshold and the strictest error-elimination algorithm, was used for CDR3 identification, clonotype clustering and error correction. A nonparametric unseen species model with Euler transformation was used to estimate a lower bound on total TCR beta diversity. Using fastp at Q25 and MiXCR, TCRdb reprocessed the public reads and kept productive beta chains. Each CDR3 protein gets just one entry, which takes the most common genes and DNA from the rows behind it. These V and J calls derive from TCRdb rather than the authors' analysis. For this sample there are 700,000 to 850,000 distinct CDR3 sequences; roughly 35% appear just once. The ten largest clones add up to approximately 12% of the sample.

Reading from cysteine to phenylalanine, the CDR3 counts 14 amino acids. Kept here is only the CDR3 DNA, which spans 42 bases and is read in frame from base 1. V is cut by 2 bases and J by 6 bases, and the space between the germline ends is 13 bases. The germline V gene (reference sequence) gives CDR1 as MNHNY and CDR2 as SVGAGI. In this sample, this clonotype turned up a few times. Its binding antigen is unknown. No qualities accompany the bases; no much larger clone lies one base away. The study at large found these results: Estimates of total diversity from one million sequenced T cells were regarded as lower bounds and underestimates. Bulk unsorted PBMC profiling prevented conclusive comparison of naive and antigen-experienced compartments. Observed TCR beta diversity correlated strongly with the percentage of naive T cells measured by flow cytometry. Compared with the aged group, the long-lived group had more naive CD4+ T cells, fewer expanded clones and increased TCR diversity, a pattern suggesting age selection. Because donor CMV infection status was unknown, age-related changes in expanded clonotypes were potentially confounded. Observed TCR beta diversity per million T cells fell roughly linearly with age, and a significant reduction was already apparent by age about 36.

The roughly 39 donors, aged about 6 to 90 years, were systemically healthy Caucasian individuals from Russia. Each donor gave ten milliliters of peripheral blood, drawn into EDTA-treated Vacutainer tubes. Ficoll-Paque density-gradient centrifugation was used to isolate PBMCs, with at least 7 million per sample. Total RNA was extracted from PBMCs with Trizol reagent, with at least 6 micrograms obtained per sample. For every donor, flow cytometry on a PBMC aliquot measured the percentage of naive CD45RAhigh/CD27high T cells. This chain joins TRBV6-6 to TRBJ1-2; the best D guess is TRBD1, with 5 bases matching. This receptor was taken from a man aged 18 to 29 in good health. The sequenced material came from blood. CDR3 loop: CASSYVARDDGYTF. DNA sequence: TGTGCCAGCAGTTACGTCGCCAGGGACGATGGCTACACCTTC.